A single sample is the source of the 15 T cell receptor beta chains below, sequenced in a study of T cells after yellow fever vaccination. TCRdb independently ran MiXCR on the 5' RACE reads; one entry per CDR3 protein. The sample has over 300,000 distinct CDR3 sequences, roughly 3.5% seen once. Sequenced material: PBMCs, taken on the day of the yellow fever booster vaccination. All receptors derive from a man between 18 and 29 years old who received the YFV17D yellow fever vaccine.

In this sample, this clonotype turned up many times. This chain connects TRBV25-1 to TRBJ2-7, with D tentatively TRBD2 (5 bases). Trimming took off 5 bases at V and 0 bases at J, with 11 bases between the two ends. This CDR3 is 14 amino acids long. Germline loops: CDR1 MGHDK, CDR2 SYGVNS. CDR3: CASSPREGSYEQYF. The CDR3, as DNA: TGTGCCAGCAGTCCCCGAGAGGGCTCCTACGAGCAGTACTTC.

This clonotype showed up just a few times. V and J are TRBV5-4 and TRBJ1-1; a possible D gene is TRBD1 (6 bases). V gave up 2 bases and J gave up 3 bases, with 11 bases separating them. CDR1 SGHNT and CDR2 YYREEE come from the germline V gene (reference sequence). The CDR3 is 14 amino acids. The CDR3 reads CASSFGGSDTEAFF. CDR3 DNA: TGTGCCAGCAGCTTTGGGGGCAGTGACACTGAAGCTTTCTTT.

This clonotype was detected ten times or more. The rearrangement links TRBV12-3 or TRBV12-4 to TRBJ1-1; the D is unclear. The CDR3 totals 15 residues. V lost 6 bases, J lost 6 bases, and 20 bases lay in between. CDR3 protein: CASSPHGGQGAEAFF. In DNA form, the CDR3 reads TGTGCCAGCAGCCCCCATGGAGGGCAAGGCGCTGAAGCTTTCTTT.

This clonotype was recorded many times. This chain connects TRBV5-1 to TRBJ2-5; D not resolved. CDR3 length: 14 residues. Deletions cut 0 bases from V and 3 bases from J, with 9 bases between. Germline CDR1 and CDR2: SGHRS and YFSETQ. CDR3 in DNA: TGCGCCAGCAGCTTGGTGACACCCGAAGAGACCCAGTACTTC. Its translation: CASSLVTPEETQYF.

This clonotype has more than one count but fewer than ten. The chain combines TRBV6-2 or TRBV6-3 with TRBJ1-2; D not resolved. This CDR3 contains 12 residues. Trimming left V 10 bases short and J 4 bases short, with 13 bases between. Germline values: CDR1 MNHEY, CDR2 SVGEGT. In DNA, the CDR3 is TGTGCCACCGAGACCGGATCCTATGGCTACACCTTC. It yields the protein CATETGSYGYTF.

This clonotype was found many times. The V gene is TRBV5-5, the J gene TRBJ1-3; D is uncertain. Germline V CDR1 and CDR2: SGHKS, YYEKEE (reference sequence). The CDR3 length is 16 residues. V gave up 4 bases and J gave up 1 base, with 15 bases separating them. CDR3 sequence reads: CASSLIVGVSGNTIYF. As DNA, the CDR3 is TGTGCCAGCAGCCTCATAGTCGGGGTGTCTGGAAACACCATATATTTT.

This clonotype was seen at least ten times. The chain uses TRBV5-4 and TRBJ2-5; TRBD2 might be the D (6 bases). Germline assignment: CDR1 SGHNT and CDR2 YYREEE (reference sequence). This CDR3 spans 15 amino acids. V dropped 0 bases and J dropped 4 bases, with 13 bases sitting between them. The CDR3 here is CASSLDGSGVETQYF. The CDR3 DNA sequence: TGTGCCAGCAGCTTGGACGGTTCGGGGGTAGAGACCCAGTACTTC. The full variable domain, with the rest looked up from reference TRBV5-4 and TRBJ2-5, is ETGVTQSPTHLIKTRGQQVTLRCSSQSGHNTVSWYQQALGQGPQFIFQYYREEENGRGNFPPRFSGLQFPNYSSELNVNALELDDSALYLCASSLDGSGVETQYFGPGTRLLVL.

The chain carries TRBV12-3 or TRBV12-4 and TRBJ2-1; D ambiguous. V dropped 6 bases and J dropped 8 bases, with 8 bases sitting between them. This CDR3 contains 11 residues. The CDR3 coding sequence is TGTGCCAGCAGGTTCCGGTATGAGCAGTTCTTC. Protein sequence: CASRFRYEQFF.

This clonotype was seen more than once but under ten times. The chain joins TRBV12-3 or TRBV12-4 to TRBJ1-5; D gene unclear. V was trimmed by 3 bases and J by 4 bases, leaving 10 bases between them. The length of the CDR3 is 14 residues. The DNA of the CDR3 is TGTGCCAGCAGTTTTGGGGTTCTAAATCAGCCCCAGCATTTT. It is translated as CASSFGVLNQPQHF.

This clonotype was counted only a few times. The rearrangement links TRBV25-1 to TRBJ1-3; D unclear. The CDR3 length is 15 residues. V shed 2 bases and J shed 3 bases, with 11 bases lying between them. Germline lookup yields CDR1 MGHDK and CDR2 SYGVNS. The CDR3 sequence: CASSEATVRGNTIYF. The CDR3, as DNA: TGTGCCAGCAGTGAAGCCACAGTACGTGGAAACACCATATATTTT.

The J gene is TRBJ1-2, the V gene TRBV29-1, with D tentatively TRBD1 (6 bases). CDR1 is SQVTM and CDR2 is ANQGSEA in the germline V gene. The germline V and J ends were trimmed by 0 bases and 3 bases, with 8 bases remaining between them. This CDR3 contains 13 residues. In DNA form, the CDR3 reads TGCAGCGTTGAAGAGGACAGCCACTATGGCTACACCTTC. Residues: CSVEEDSHYGYTF.

The chain employs TRBV4-1 and TRBJ2-6; 10 bases match TRBD1. Germline-derived CDR1 and CDR2 are MGHRA and YSYEKL. V lost 1 base, J lost 0 bases, and 12 bases stayed unmatched. This CDR3 has 21 residues. CDR3 DNA sequence: TGCGCCAGCAGCCAAGCCGTCCAAGGGACAGGGGCAGACTCTGGGGCCAACGTCCTGACTTTC. It encodes CASSQAVQGTGADSGANVLTF.

This clonotype came up a few times. V usage is TRBV15 and J usage is TRBJ2-5; 8 positions match TRBD2. After removal of 0 bases from V and 5 bases from J, the junction contained 8 bases not matched to a gene. This CDR3 region has 16 residues. The germline V gene has CDR1 LNHNV and CDR2 YYDKDF (reference sequence). CDR3 DNA sequence: TGTGCCACCAGCAGAGAAAAGCGGGGGCCGTGGGAGACCCAGTACTTC. Amino acids: CATSREKRGPWETQYF.

This clonotype showed up just a few times. This chain uses TRBV6-5 with TRBJ1-2; the D is unclear. Germline loops: CDR1 MNHEY, CDR2 SVGAGI. The V and J ends lost 2 bases and 8 bases respectively, with 6 bases between them. The CDR3 covers 11 residues. In DNA, the CDR3 is TGTGCCAGCAGTTACGGGCACGGCTACACCTTC. Translation: CASSYGHGYTF.

In its sample, this clonotype was seen many times. The chain couples TRBV19 to TRBJ2-2, with TRBD1 as a possible D gene (6 bases). Germline V lookup: CDR1 LNHDA, CDR2 SQIVND (reference sequence). This CDR3 comprises 12 residues. The CDR3 nucleotides are TGTGCGGCCAGGGGTCCCCCCGGGGAGCTGTTTTTT. Encoded protein: CAARGPPGELFF.